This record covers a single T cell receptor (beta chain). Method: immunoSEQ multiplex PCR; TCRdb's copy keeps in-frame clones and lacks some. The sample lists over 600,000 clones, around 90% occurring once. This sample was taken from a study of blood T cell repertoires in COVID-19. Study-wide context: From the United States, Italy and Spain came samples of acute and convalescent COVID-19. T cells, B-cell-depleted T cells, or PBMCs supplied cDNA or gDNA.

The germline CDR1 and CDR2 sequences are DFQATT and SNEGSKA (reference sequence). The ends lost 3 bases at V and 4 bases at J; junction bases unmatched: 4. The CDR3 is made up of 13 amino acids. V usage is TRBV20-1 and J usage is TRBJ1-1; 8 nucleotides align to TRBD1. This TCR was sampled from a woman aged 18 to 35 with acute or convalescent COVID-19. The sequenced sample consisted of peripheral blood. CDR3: CSASEDRATEAFF. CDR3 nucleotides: TGCAGTGCTAGTGAGGACAGGGCCACTGAAGCTTTCTTT.